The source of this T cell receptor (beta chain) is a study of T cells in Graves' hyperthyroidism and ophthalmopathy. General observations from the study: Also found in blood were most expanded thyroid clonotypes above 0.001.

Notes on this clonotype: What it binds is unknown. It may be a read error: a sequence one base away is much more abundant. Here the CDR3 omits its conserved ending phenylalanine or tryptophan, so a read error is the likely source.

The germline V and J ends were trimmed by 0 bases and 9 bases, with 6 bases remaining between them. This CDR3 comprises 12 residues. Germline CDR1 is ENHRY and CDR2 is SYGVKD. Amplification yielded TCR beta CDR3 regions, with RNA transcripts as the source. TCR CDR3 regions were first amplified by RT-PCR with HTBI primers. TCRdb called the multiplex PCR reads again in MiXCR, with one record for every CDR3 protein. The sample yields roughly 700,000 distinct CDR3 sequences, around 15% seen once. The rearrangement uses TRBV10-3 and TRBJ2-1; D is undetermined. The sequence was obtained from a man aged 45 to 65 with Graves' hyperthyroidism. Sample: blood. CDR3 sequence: CAISESTGEQFL. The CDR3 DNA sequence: TGTGCCATCAGTGAGTCGACTGGTGAGCAGTTCCTC.